This T cell receptor (beta chain) is drawn from a study of cytomegalovirus exposure and HLA in healthy donors. PCR primers comprised 60 Vbeta and 13 Jbeta primers. Generated by immunoSEQ multiplex PCR, the TCRdb table keeps only in-frame clones and is missing some. The sample contains approximately 210,000 clones, more than 60% of which appear only once. V was trimmed by 7 bases and J by 7 bases, leaving 11 bases between them. The germline gives CDR1 SNHLY, CDR2 FYNNEI. The CDR3 runs 13 residues. The TCR comes from a woman in her 30s in good health and CMV-seropositive. This rearrangement joins TRBV2 to TRBJ1-6; a weak D match, TRBD1 (5 bases). The sample taken for sequencing was PBMCs. The CDR3 DNA reads TGTGCCAGCAAGCAGGGAGGGAATTCACCCCTCCACTTT. Translation gives CASKQGGNSPLHF.